This TCR beta chain was recovered during a study of cytomegalovirus exposure and HLA in healthy donors (dated 2017 in TCRdb). Study-wide context: According to an earlier analysis of 550 to 700 of the donors, some 180 million T cells yielded some 110 million unique TCR beta sequences and 276 Gb of sequence data. Around 320 gigabases of sequencing data and tens of millions of unique TCR sequences were included in an early release covering roughly 600 HLA-typed donors. Of the 350 to 450 genotyped donors, approximately 80% fell in the genetic ancestry cluster associated with self-reported Caucasian donors. The study aimed to test whether cataloging public T cell receptors could reveal signatures of past pathogen exposure. The study used immunosequencing to profile the T cell repertoires of approximately 630 subjects and linked those repertoires to cytomegalovirus serostatus. Besides the first cohort of around 700 subjects, a separate validation cohort made up of about 120 different subjects was used. To predict cytomegalovirus infection status, the study brought together high-throughput TCR immunosequencing, statistical association of individual TCRs with disease status, and machine learning. A later analysis re-examined previously published TCR beta repertoires from just over 650 donors and added high-resolution HLA genotyping to investigate patterns of TCR occurrence. The later analysis used no new phenotypic data to find candidate immune exposures, relying instead on TCR beta sequences and their occurrence across donors. To decide whether each TCR beta V gene segment behaved as functional or pseudogenic, an earlier analysis of nearly 600 of the donors relied on high-throughput TCR beta sequencing. Donor age, sex, ethnicity and CMV serostatus were compiled together with the repertoire data. A later genetic analysis used genome-wide SNP genotypes for about three fifths of the 666 donors, treating that subset as a discovery cohort. Every repertoire in the discovery cohort had been generated on one and the same sequencing platform. HLA typing covered class I and class II loci at four-digit resolution. The number of typed donors differed by locus: about 620-630 for A, B, C, DRB1 and DQB1; 500 to 550 for DQA1; approximately 600 for DPA1; and about 450 for DPB1. Several DR-DQ haplotypes were treated as single units for association and clustering because of strong linkage in the cohort. Across around 400 genotyped donors of the cohort, an average of approximately 240,000 unique TCR beta nucleotide sequences per donor were sequenced, and 15% to 20% of those sequences were non-productive.

The cohort consisted of 600 to 750 healthy bone marrow donors. All cohort members were sampled while nominally healthy, although unrecorded immune exposures were likely present. The donor was CMV seropositive and belonged to the group of 250 to 350 seropositive cohort members. A peripheral blood sample was provided by each donor, and peripheral blood mononuclear cells were used for TCR beta sequencing. Genomic DNA was extracted from the blood cell samples with the Qiagen DNeasy Blood Extraction Kit. V is reduced by 0 bases and J by 2 bases, leaving a spacing of 5 bases between them. CDR3 length: 13 amino acids, cysteine to phenylalanine. Only the CDR3 region is kept as DNA, spanning 39 bases read in frame from base 1. Per the germline V gene, MNHEY is the CDR1 and SVGAGI is the CDR2. Library creation used the immunoSEQ multiplex PCR assay. For the multiplex PCR, a mixture combining 60 forward primers for TCR Vbeta segments and 13 reverse primers for TCR Jbeta segments was used. A multiplex PCR assay on genomic DNA amplified the CDR3 region of rearranged TCR beta genes. The amplified TCR beta libraries were sequenced on the Illumina HiSeq System as 87-base-pair reads. The study's own analysis went as follows. A later analysis counted about 82 million unique TCR beta chains across the 650 to 800 repertoires, and 9 million to 14 million of these chains were shared by at least two donors. A nearest-neighbor algorithm error-corrected the raw reads and collapsed the reads into unique sequences, merging closely related sequences to remove PCR and sequencing errors. CDR3 sequences were aligned to IMGT reference sequences to assign V, D and J gene segments. For a sequence to be retained, at least a six-nucleotide match to both a V gene segment and a J gene segment was required. A rearrangement was called productive if the CDR3 had no stop codons and remained in frame with V and J, and every other rearrangement was called non-productive. CDR3 was defined according to IMGT convention as the region running from the second conserved V-encoded cysteine to the conserved J-encoded phenylalanine. The earlier analysis of fewer than 750 of the donors excluded sequences that lacked an unambiguous match to a single V gene segment. An earlier analysis of several hundred of the donors called V segments functional above 56.7% productive rearrangements and segregating when the between-donor standard deviation exceeded 5%. To diagnose cytomegalovirus status from the catalog of TCR beta chain sequences, a statistical classification framework was built. In a later analysis, TCR nucleotide sequences were compared against IMGT/GENE-DB human TR gene sequences so that V and J genes could be assigned. The TCRdist pipeline was used in a later analysis to assign CDR3 sequences and most-parsimonious VDJ recombination scenarios. A later analysis defined each TCR beta chain by its CDR3 amino acid sequence plus V-gene family, and excluded reads lacking a unique V-gene family. A later analysis removed several hundred highly shared, low-generation-probability nucleotide sequences to deal with suspected cross-contamination and a sequencing artifact. In a later analysis, a clonal expansion index was calculated for each public chain from normalized within-repertoire ranks of inferred template counts. In a later analysis, generation probabilities were computed with a VDJ recombination model fitted to out-of-frame rearrangements, and the resulting probabilities were checked against IGoR. In a later analysis, TCR-TCR, TCR-HLA and TCR-CMV co-occurrence was scored with hypergeometric tests, and a repertoire-size bias correction was applied to TCR pairs. In a later analysis, false discovery rates were estimated by permuting HLA or CMV assignments 20 times. A later analysis grouped co-occurring TCRs with DBSCAN, adding TCRdist sequence similarity when clustering within HLA-allele-positive subsets. Repertoires with fewer than 30,000 or more than 120,000 public chains were left out of co-occurrence clustering, as were four to six repertoires with anomalous nucleotide sharing. Not all clones reach the TCRdb copy of this immuneACCESS table, which keeps in-frame sequences only. Checked studies attribute under half of the gap to unresolved V genes and leave the rest unexplained. D and trimming were read from the DNA, whereas the V and J calls and clone size are those reported in that table. The sample table shows under 150,000 clones, and over 70% are seen once. Of the sample, 6.5% to 7% falls within the top ten clones.

About this clone itself: Its antigen is unknown. No quality values exist for individual bases; no much larger clone is one base distant.

Overall results and qualifications from the work: Immune exposure information for the cohort was limited to CMV serostatus. In a later analysis, TCR association rates were found to vary across HLA loci, with the most associated TCRs seen for DRB1 alleles and the fewest for HLA-C alleles. A later genetic analysis associated a missense DCLRE1C variant with V-gene and J-gene trimming of TCR beta chains, and an independent cohort replicated the association. It was suggested by the authors that the approach could potentially be generalized to other disease states and immunological phenotypes. The presence/absence analyses assumed that sequencing depth was roughly uniform across donors, and that assumption may not be true. Linkage disequilibrium might explain the correlated functional status among segregating V segments, but an unknown experimental factor could not be excluded. In a later analysis, most CMV-associated TCR beta chains were found to appear HLA-restricted, with HLA associations seemingly driven largely by CMV exposure. A later genetic analysis reported fewer N-insertions in productive TCRs among donors in an Asian-associated ancestry cluster than the roughly 700-donor mean. A cluster of highly shared sequence variants was judged likely to be a technical artifact of the sequencing pipeline. The classifier was reported to diagnose cytomegalovirus status with high specificity and sensitivity in both the original and validation cohorts. A further reported finding was that TCR beta sequences accurately predicted the HLA-A and HLA-B alleles for most subjects in the first cohort. The study listed around 160 TCR beta chains as associated with cytomegalovirus. When HLA alleles, especially DR and DQ, strongly co-occurred, attributing TCR associations to individual alleles was difficult. Most TCR sequences were seen in very few donors, while some public TCRs were found in many individuals. An earlier analysis of some 560 of the donors showed that most TCR beta V segments appeared in productive rearrangements either about 90% or about 30% of the time, which broadly matched IMGT annotations. The cohort was sequenced for TCR beta chains only, and without alpha or paired-chain data the features that could be detected were limited. Because some donors lacked HLA typing at each locus, the association tests relied only on the typed subset. Compared with equally common non-associated chains, HLA-associated TCR beta chains in a later analysis were more clonally expanded and had lower generation probabilities. A few of the identified cytomegalovirus-associated TCR beta chains were confirmed in vitro to be specific for cytomegalovirus antigens. In a later analysis, several top co-occurrence clusters were reported to appear linked to parvovirus B19, influenza, CMV and Epstein-Barr virus. Because the 87-base-pair reads could not distinguish some IMGT-functional V segments, including TRBV6-2 and TRBV6-3, those segments were excluded. At a false discovery rate of 0.05, a later analysis linked about 17,000 TCR beta sequences to specific HLA alleles. Because counts were too low, roughly 16 rarely observed V segments, including chromosome 9 orphons, were left out of the earlier analysis of some 600 of the donors.

The clonotype originates from a middle-aged man in good health and CMV-seropositive. What was sequenced was PBMCs. The chain uses TRBV6-5 and TRBJ2-7; TRBD2 is a weak D gene call, 5 bases matching. The CDR3: CASSYSGAYEQYF. Here is the DNA: TGTGCCAGCAGTTACTCGGGAGCCTACGAGCAGTACTTC.